A selection of T cell receptor beta chains follows, all from one sample in a study of blood T cell repertoires in COVID-19. Sequencing used immunoSEQ multiplex PCR; TCRdb keeps in-frame clones, though not all of them. This table has tens of thousands of clones, 75% to 85% appearing once. The sequenced sample consisted of peripheral blood. All receptors come from a human donor with acute or convalescent COVID-19. The donor label of this sample is uncertain. The CDR3 runs from the conserved cysteine through the conserved F or W. Rows may omit the clone size; those that give it use once, few, many or a size class.

V gene	clone size	CDR3 length	J gene	CDR3 protein
TRBV30	.	12	TRBJ2-1	CAWSRSAGEQFF
TRBV7-2	.	17	TRBJ2-5	CASSLGTSGRVVETQYF
TRBV7-2	.	14	TRBJ1-2	CASSDQTGLGGYTF
TRBV5-6	.	14	TRBJ2-2	CASSPTLNTGELFF
TRBV28	once	14	TRBJ2-7	CASSLGGYPYEQYF
TRBV2	.	15	TRBJ2-2	CASSGQALSTGELFF
TRBV2	once	12	TRBJ2-3	CAAGGNGDTQYF
TRBV7-2	.	14	TRBJ1-1	CASSLGDQALGAFF
TRBV12-3/TRBV12-4	.	12	TRBJ1-1	CASRYDTTEAFF
TRBV6-1	.	19	TRBJ2-3	CASSEEGGPLQVLRDTQYF
TRBV9	few	12	TRBJ2-1	CASSVALDEQFF
TRBV9	once	15	TRBJ2-1	CASSVTRGAWNEQFF
TRBV27	.	15	TRBJ2-1	CASSRLAGVSNEQFF
TRBV21-1	.	22	TRBJ2-2	CASRENDNRTSGSALDTGELFF
TRBV7-2	.	15	TRBJ2-2	CASSLAMAGGGELFF